This paragraph reports one T cell receptor beta chain. Its target is not known. These data originate in a study of shared clonotypes between healthy human individuals. Broader study findings: Rarefaction exposed incomplete sorted-subset sequencing despite large depth. About 5% of naive CD4 clonotypes were shared across four donors. Only blood samples were collected, and tissue repertoires likely differ.

Naive CD8 cells were CD45RO-negative, positively selected for CCR7, excluding terminally differentiated effector memory CD45RA+ cells. TCRdb keeps only in-frame clones here, not all; method: immunoSEQ multiplex PCR. This table has 1.5 million to 2.5 million clones, 85% to 95% appearing once. V trimming: 6 bases; J trimming: 6 bases; junction bases outside the gene matches: 0. This CDR3 comprises 11 residues. In germline, CDR1 is MNHNS, CDR2 SASEGT. This clonotype was obtained from a man between 18 and 35 years old in good health. The sample consisted of naive CD8+ T cells sorted from blood. V gene TRBV6-1 combines with J gene TRBJ1-2, with TRBD1 matching 8 bases. CDR3 residues: CASRGQDGYTF. CDR3 coding DNA: TGTGCCAGCAGGGGACAGGATGGCTACACCTTC.